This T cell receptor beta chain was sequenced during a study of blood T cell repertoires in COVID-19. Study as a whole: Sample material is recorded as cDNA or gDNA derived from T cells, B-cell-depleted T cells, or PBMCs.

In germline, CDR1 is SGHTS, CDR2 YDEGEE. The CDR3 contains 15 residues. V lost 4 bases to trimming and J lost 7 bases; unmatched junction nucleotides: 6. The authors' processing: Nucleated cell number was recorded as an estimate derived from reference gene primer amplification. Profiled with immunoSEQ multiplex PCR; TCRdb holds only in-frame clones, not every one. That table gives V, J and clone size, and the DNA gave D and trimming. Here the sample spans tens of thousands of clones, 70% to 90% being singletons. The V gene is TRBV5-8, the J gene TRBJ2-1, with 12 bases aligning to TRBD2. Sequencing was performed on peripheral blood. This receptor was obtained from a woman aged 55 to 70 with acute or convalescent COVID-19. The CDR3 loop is CASSPRLAGENEQFF. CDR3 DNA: TGTGCCAGCAGCCCCCGACTAGCGGGAGAGAATGAGCAGTTCTTC.